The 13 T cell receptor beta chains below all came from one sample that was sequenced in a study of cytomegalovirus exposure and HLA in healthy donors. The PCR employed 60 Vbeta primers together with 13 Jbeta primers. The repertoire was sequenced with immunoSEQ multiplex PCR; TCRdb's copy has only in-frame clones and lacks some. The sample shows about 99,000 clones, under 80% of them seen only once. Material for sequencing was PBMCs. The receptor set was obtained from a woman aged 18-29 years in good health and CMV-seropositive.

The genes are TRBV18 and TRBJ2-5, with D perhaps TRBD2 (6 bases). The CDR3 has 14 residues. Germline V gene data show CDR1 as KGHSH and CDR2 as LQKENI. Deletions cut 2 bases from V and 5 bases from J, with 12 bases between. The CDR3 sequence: CASSPGAGRETQYF. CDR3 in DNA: TGTGCCAGCTCACCAGGAGCAGGGAGGGAGACCCAGTACTTC. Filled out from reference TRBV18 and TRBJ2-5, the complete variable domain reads NAGVMQNPRHLVRRRGQEARLRCSPMKGHSHVYWYRQLPEEGLKFMVYLQKENIIDESGMPKERFSAEFPKEGPSILRIQQVVRGDSAAYFCASSPGAGRETQYFGPGTRLLVL.

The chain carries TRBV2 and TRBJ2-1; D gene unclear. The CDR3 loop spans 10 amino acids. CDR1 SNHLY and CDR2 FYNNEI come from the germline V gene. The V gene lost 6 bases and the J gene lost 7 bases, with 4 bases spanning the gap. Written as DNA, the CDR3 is TGTGCCAGCAGGGCAAATGAGCAGTTCTTC. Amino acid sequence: CASRANEQFF.

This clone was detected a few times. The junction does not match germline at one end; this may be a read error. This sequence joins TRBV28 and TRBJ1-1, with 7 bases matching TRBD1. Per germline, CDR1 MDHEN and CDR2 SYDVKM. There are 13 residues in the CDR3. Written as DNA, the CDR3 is TGTGCCAGCAGTTTAGTAGGGGACAGCGGTCACCTTTTT. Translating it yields CASSLVGDSGHLF.

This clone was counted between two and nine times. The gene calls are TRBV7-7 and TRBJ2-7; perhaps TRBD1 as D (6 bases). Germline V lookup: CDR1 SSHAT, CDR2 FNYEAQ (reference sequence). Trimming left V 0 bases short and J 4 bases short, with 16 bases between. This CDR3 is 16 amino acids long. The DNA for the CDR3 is TGTGCCAGCAGCTTAGCCCCGTGGGGCAGGGGTTACGAGCAGTACTTC. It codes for CASSLAPWGRGYEQYF.

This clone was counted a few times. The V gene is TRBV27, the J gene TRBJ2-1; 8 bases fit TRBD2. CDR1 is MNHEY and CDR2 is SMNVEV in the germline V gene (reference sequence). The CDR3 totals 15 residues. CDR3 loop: CATSAGRASYNEQFF. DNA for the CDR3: TGTGCTACCTCGGCCGGGAGGGCTTCCTACAATGAGCAGTTCTTC.

CDR3 residues: CASSMWTGNQPQHF. In DNA, the CDR3 is TGTGCCAGTAGTATGTGGACAGGCAATCAGCCCCAGCATTTT. The rearrangement joins TRBV19 to TRBJ1-5; tentative D call: TRBD1 (6 bases). The CDR3 contains 14 residues. Germline CDR1 and CDR2: LNHDA and SQIVND (reference sequence). Trimming removed 3 bases at V and 2 bases at J, with 8 bases between.

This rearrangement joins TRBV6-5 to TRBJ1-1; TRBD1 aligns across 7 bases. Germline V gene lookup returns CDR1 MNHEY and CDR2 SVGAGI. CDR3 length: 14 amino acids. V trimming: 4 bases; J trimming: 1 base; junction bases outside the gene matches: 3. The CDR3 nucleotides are TGTGCCAGCAGTTTCCAGGGGGAGAACACTGAAGCTTTCTTT. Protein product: CASSFQGENTEAFF.

The chain's CDR3 is CASSPSGIDSYEQYF. The CDR3 DNA reads as TGTGCCAGCAGTCCTAGCGGGATAGACTCCTACGAGCAGTACTTC. V gene TRBV27 combines with J gene TRBJ2-7; 9 nucleotides agree with TRBD2. V lost 5 bases and J lost 0; bases outside the gene matches: 5. The CDR3 is 15 residues long. The germline CDR1 and CDR2 sequences are MNHEY and SMNVEV (reference sequence).

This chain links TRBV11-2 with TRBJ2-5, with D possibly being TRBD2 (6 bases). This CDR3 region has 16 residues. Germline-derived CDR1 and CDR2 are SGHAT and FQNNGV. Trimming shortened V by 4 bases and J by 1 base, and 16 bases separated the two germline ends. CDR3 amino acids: CASSSVRGRSQETQYF. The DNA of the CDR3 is TGTGCCAGCAGCTCCGTGCGGGGACGGAGCCAAGAGACCCAGTACTTC.

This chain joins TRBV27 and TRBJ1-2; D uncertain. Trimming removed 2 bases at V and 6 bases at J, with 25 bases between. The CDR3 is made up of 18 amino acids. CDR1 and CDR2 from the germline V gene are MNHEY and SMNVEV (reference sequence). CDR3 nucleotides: TGTGCCAGCAGTTTAGGCCGGACGGGAATCCTTAAGACTAATGGCTACACCTTC. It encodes CASSLGRTGILKTNGYTF.

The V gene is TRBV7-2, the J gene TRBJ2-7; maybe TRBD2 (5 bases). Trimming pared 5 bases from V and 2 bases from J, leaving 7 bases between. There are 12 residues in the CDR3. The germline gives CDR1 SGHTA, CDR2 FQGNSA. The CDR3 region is CASSPGAYEQYF. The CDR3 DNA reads TGTGCCAGCAGCCCCGGGGCCTACGAGCAGTACTTC.

CDR3 protein: CASSWTGPSYEQYF. The CDR3 bases are TGCGCCAGCAGCTGGACAGGGCCGTCCTACGAGCAGTACTTC. This chain links TRBV5-1 with TRBJ2-7; 8 positions match TRBD1. This CDR3 has 14 residues. The V and J ends lost 3 bases and 1 base, in that order; junction bases with no gene match: 3. Germline CDR1 and CDR2: SGHRS and YFSETQ.

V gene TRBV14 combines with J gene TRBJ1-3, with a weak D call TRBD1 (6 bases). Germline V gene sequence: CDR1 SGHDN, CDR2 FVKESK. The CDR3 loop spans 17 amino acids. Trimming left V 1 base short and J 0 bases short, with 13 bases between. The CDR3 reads CASSQVQGLISGNTIYF. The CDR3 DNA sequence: TGTGCCAGCAGCCAAGTGCAGGGGTTGATCTCTGGAAACACCATATATTTT.